These 28 T cell receptor beta chains share one sample of origin, sequenced in a study of blood T cell repertoires in COVID-19. Sequenced by immunoSEQ multiplex PCR; TCRdb stores in-frame clones only, minus some. This table holds approximately 150,000 clones, around four fifths found once. The specimen was peripheral blood. Source of these receptors: a woman aged 80 or over with acute or convalescent COVID-19.

The rearrangement uses TRBV12-5 and TRBJ2-5; D is perhaps TRBD1 (6 bases). Trimming removed 9 bases from V and 5 bases from J, with 13 bases in between. The V gene's germline CDR1 is LGHNT and CDR2 FRNRAP. The CDR3 covers 12 residues. The CDR3: CARRKGEETQYF. For the CDR3, the DNA is TGTGCTAGGAGGAAGGGGGAGGAGACCCAGTACTTC. The complete variable domain, with remaining parts taken from reference TRBV12-5 and TRBJ2-5, reads DARVTQTPRHKVTEMGQEVTMRCQPILGHNTVFWYRQTMMQGLELLAYFRNRAPLDDSGMPKDRFSAEMPDATLATLKIQPSEPRDSAVYFCARRKGEETQYFGPGTRLLVL.

This clone was recorded once. V and J are TRBV5-1 and TRBJ2-6; 8 bases agree with TRBD2. The CDR3 totals 16 residues. The germline CDR1 and CDR2 sequences are SGHRS and YFSETQ. The V gene end was trimmed by 4 bases and the J gene end by 2 bases; junction bases not matched to a gene: 5. Written as DNA, the CDR3 is TGCGCCAGCAGCCTTTCCGGGGGGGCTGGGGCCAACGTCCTGACTTTC. Residues: CASSLSGGAGANVLTF.

The gene calls are TRBV3-1 (or the pseudogene TRBV3-2) and TRBJ2-1; possibly TRBD1 for D (5 bases). Between the trimmed V and J ends, which lost 5 bases and 4 bases, there was a span of 12 bases. The CDR3 spans 14 residues. Germline V lookup: CDR1 LGHDT, CDR2 YNNKEL (reference sequence). This chain's CDR3 is CASSLDSMYNEQFF. The CDR3 DNA is TGTGCCAGCAGCTTAGACAGTATGTACAATGAGCAGTTCTTC.

The CDR3: CASSRTTGQGPYEQYF. CDR3 in DNA: TGTGCCAGTAGCAGAACCACGGGACAGGGGCCCTACGAGCAGTACTTC. The chain links TRBV19 to TRBJ2-7; the match to TRBD1 covers 10 bases. CDR1 LNHDA and CDR2 SQIVND come from the germline V gene (reference sequence). The V and J ends lost 6 bases and 2 bases, in that order; junction bases with no gene match: 10. The CDR3 is 16 amino acids.

The rearrangement uses TRBV7-2 and TRBJ1-6, with TRBD1 as a possible D gene (6 bases). The CDR3 spans 15 residues. Per the germline V gene, CDR1 is SGHTA and CDR2 is FQGNSA. V gave up 1 base and J gave up 5 bases, with 9 bases separating them. The CDR3 DNA reads TGTGCCAGCAGCTTAGAGACAGGAAATAATTCACCCCTCCACTTT. The encoded protein is CASSLETGNNSPLHF.

The rearrangement uses TRBV11-2 and TRBJ2-1; 10 nucleotides line up with TRBD2. This CDR3 has 15 residues. Germline V gene lookup returns CDR1 SGHAT and CDR2 FQNNGV. Losses at the gene ends were 4 bases for V and 8 bases for J; bases not matched to a gene: 8. CDR3 nucleotide sequence: TGTGCCAGCAGCTCCCTAGCGGGAGTGGGTGATGAGCAGTTCTTC. It translates to CASSSLAGVGDEQFF.

V and J are TRBV4-3 and TRBJ2-5, with a weak D call TRBD1 (5 bases). CDR3 length: 13 amino acids. V lost 4 bases and J 4 bases, leaving 10 bases between the germline ends. Germline V gene data show CDR1 as LGHNA and CDR2 as YSLEER. The CDR3, as DNA: TGCGCCAGCAGCCGAGATCAGGGAGAGACCCAGTACTTC. Its protein product is CASSRDQGETQYF.

The chain employs TRBV5-6 and TRBJ2-3, with TRBD2 identical over 9 bases. This CDR3 region has 16 residues. CDR1 is SGHDT, CDR2 YYEEEE, per germline. V shed 8 bases and J 0 bases; nucleotides not matched to a gene: 10. In nucleotides, the CDR3 is TGTGCCAGTAGACTAGCGGAGACCCCTAGCACAGATACGCAGTATTTT. Its translation is CASRLAETPSTDTQYF.

The V and J genes are TRBV7-8 and TRBJ2-7, with TRBD1 as a possible D gene (5 bases). In germline, CDR1 is SGHVS, CDR2 FQNEAQ. V dropped 2 bases and J dropped 5 bases, with 13 bases sitting between them. This CDR3 spans 14 amino acids. DNA for the CDR3: TGTGCCAGCAGCTTAACTGGGGCGCGCAACGAGCAGTACTTC. This gives the protein CASSLTGARNEQYF.

The genes are TRBV10-2 and TRBJ2-7; TRBD1 aligns across 9 bases. V was pared by 2 bases and J by 5 bases, with 4 bases of the junction left unmatched. The CDR3 loop spans 14 amino acids. Per the germline V gene, CDR1 is WSHSY and CDR2 is SAAADI. The CDR3 sequence is CASSEPGTGNEQYF. The CDR3 nucleotides are TGCGCCAGCAGTGAGCCCGGGACAGGGAACGAGCAGTACTTC.

V and J are TRBV5-1 and TRBJ2-1, with no clear D. Germline CDR1 and CDR2: SGHRS and YFSETQ. The CDR3 runs 11 residues. V was clipped by 0 bases and J by 9 bases, with 4 bases between them. The CDR3 reads CASSLAGEQFF. The CDR3 bases are TGCGCCAGCAGCTTGGCCGGTGAGCAGTTCTTC.

As DNA, the CDR3 is TGCGCCAGCAGCCCACGACAGGGGGTAAGGAATGAGCAGTTCTTC. This translates into CASSPRQGVRNEQFF. The chain recombines TRBV5-1 with TRBJ2-1; 9 nucleotides agree with TRBD1. CDR1 is SGHRS and CDR2 is YFSETQ in the germline V gene. The CDR3 runs to 15 residues. V gave up 4 bases and J gave up 7 bases; unmatched junction bases: 9.

This clone was seen a handful of times. V usage is TRBV6-5 and J usage is TRBJ1-3, with a weak D call TRBD1 (5 bases). V was trimmed by 6 bases and J by 0 bases, leaving 12 bases between them. The CDR3 covers 15 residues. Germline CDR1 reads MNHEY; CDR2 reads SVGAGI. The CDR3 region is CASSYKTGSGNTIYF. In DNA form, the CDR3 reads TGTGCCAGCAGCTATAAAACAGGCTCTGGAAACACCATATATTTT.

The V gene is TRBV28, the J gene TRBJ1-3; a possible D gene is TRBD1 (6 bases). Trimming pared 4 bases from V and 0 bases from J, leaving 13 bases between. The CDR3 is 16 amino acids. CDR1 and CDR2 (germline): MDHEN, SYDVKM. The CDR3: CASSSTGQSSGNTIYF. CDR3 DNA sequence: TGTGCCAGCAGTTCCACAGGACAGAGCTCTGGAAACACCATATATTTT.

As regards this clone: An end of the junction differs from the germline gene, which may be a read error. V is TRBV6-6 and J is TRBJ1-2; D might be TRBD1 (6 bases). This CDR3 has 11 amino acids. Germline loops: CDR1 MNHNY, CDR2 SVGAGI (reference sequence). The CDR3 sequence is CAGSPQGGYTF. CDR3 nucleotide sequence: TGTGCCGGCAGCCCACAGGGTGGCTACACCTTC.

The chain is built from TRBV6-6 and TRBJ1-2; 9 positions match TRBD1. Germline assignment: CDR1 MNHNY and CDR2 SVGAGI (reference sequence). J was trimmed by 6 bases and V by 5 bases; bases with no gene match: 19. CDR3 length equals 18 residues. The CDR3 bases are TGTGCCAGCAGTCTCGATAGATTCTCCGGGACAGGGATGGATGGCTACACCTTC. It codes for CASSLDRFSGTGMDGYTF.

The genes are TRBV4-2 and TRBJ2-5; D is uncertain. The CDR3 spans 13 residues. Per germline, CDR1 LGHNA and CDR2 YNFKEQ. The V end was cut by 1 base, the J end by 4 bases, with 7 bases between. CDR3 in amino acids: CASSQGQVETQYF. DNA of the CDR3: TGTGCCAGCAGCCAAGGTCAGGTAGAGACCCAGTACTTC.

The chain links TRBV10-3 to TRBJ2-2, with 8 bases that match TRBD1. The germline CDR1 and CDR2 sequences are ENHRY and SYGVKD. The CDR3 runs 15 residues. Trimming cost V 8 bases and J 5 bases; bases outside gene matches: 10. In nucleotides, the CDR3 is TGTGCCATCGGCAGGGGGCAAGCCTCAACCGGGGAGCTGTTTTTT. It encodes CAIGRGQASTGELFF.

This chain uses TRBV9 with TRBJ1-1, with D possibly matching TRBD1 (6 bases). The CDR3 loop spans 14 amino acids. V was cut by 0 bases and J by 2 bases, with 8 bases left in between. Germline-derived CDR1 and CDR2 are SGDLS and YYNGEE. CDR3 DNA sequence: TGTGCCAGCAGCGTAGCAGGGGCAAACACTGAAGCTTTCTTT. Translating gives CASSVAGANTEAFF. Looking up the rest from reference TRBV9 and TRBJ1-1 gives the full variable domain: DSGVTQTPKHLITATGQRVTLRCSPRSGDLSVYWYQQSLDQGLQFLIQYYNGEERAKGNILERFSAQQFPDLHSELNLSSLELGDSALYFCASSVAGANTEAFFGQGTRLTVV.

The V and J genes are TRBV4-3 and TRBJ2-5; tentatively, D is TRBD2 (6 bases). CDR1 is LGHNA and CDR2 is YSLEER in the germline V gene. The CDR3 extends over 13 amino acids. Trimming left V 0 bases short and J 5 bases short, with 7 bases between. The CDR3 loop reads CASSQDGGETQYF. Here the CDR3 DNA reads TGCGCCAGCAGCCAAGATGGGGGGGAGACCCAGTACTTC.

The chain joins TRBV6-2 or TRBV6-3 to TRBJ2-5; 8 bases align to TRBD2. CDR3 length: 14 residues. V shed 10 bases, J shed 1 base, and the junction held 8 bases outside the gene matches. The germline V gene has CDR1 MNHEY and CDR2 SVGEGT. CDR3 sequence reads: CATSKRGSQETQYF. Written as DNA, the CDR3 is TGTGCCACCAGCAAGCGGGGGAGCCAAGAGACCCAGTACTTC.

This chain links TRBV5-1 with TRBJ1-3; TRBD1 agrees at 9 bases. Germline assignment: CDR1 SGHRS and CDR2 YFSETQ. V lost 1 base, J lost 2 bases, and 10 bases stayed unmatched. The length of the CDR3 is 18 residues. CDR3 amino acids: CASSLNPPGQGAGNTIYF. The CDR3 nucleotides are TGCGCCAGCAGCTTGAACCCCCCGGGACAGGGAGCTGGAAACACCATATATTTT.

This chain joins TRBV10-3 and TRBJ1-5; D unresolved. The germline CDR1 and CDR2 sequences are ENHRY and SYGVKD. V lost 6 bases to trimming and J lost 2 bases, with 11 bases between them. CDR3 length: 14 residues. CDR3 in DNA: TGTGCCATCAGAGACTCCTCGGGCAATCAGCCCCAGCATTTT. Translating gives CAIRDSSGNQPQHF.

V usage is TRBV3-1 (or the pseudogene TRBV3-2) and J usage is TRBJ1-3; 7 nucleotides align to TRBD1. This CDR3 is built from 16 residues. CDR1 and CDR2 (germline): LGHDT, YNNKEL (reference sequence). V lost 4 bases and J lost 3; bases outside the gene matches: 9. For the CDR3, the DNA is TGTGCCAGCAGCCTTCACGCAGGGGGTATTGGAAACACCATATATTTT. This codes for CASSLHAGGIGNTIYF.

This sequence joins TRBV4-3 and TRBJ1-1; D gene unclear. Trimming removed 0 bases at V and 1 base at J, with 15 bases between. The CDR3 sequence is 17 residues long. Germline CDR1 and CDR2: LGHNA and YSLEER. The CDR3 nucleotides read TGCGCCAGCAGCCAAGATTGGGGAGCGGTTGGGAACACTGAAGCTTTCTTT. Its protein is CASSQDWGAVGNTEAFF.

The CDR3 DNA follows: TGTGCCAGCAGCTTATCGTCAGGGGGGAATTCACCCCTCCACTTT. Its protein is CASSLSSGGNSPLHF. The chain employs TRBV7-2 and TRBJ1-6; 7 bases fit TRBD1. This CDR3 has 15 amino acids. V dropped 2 bases and J dropped 7; count of bases not matched to a gene: 5. CDR1 and CDR2 (germline): SGHTA, FQGNSA.

This chain joins TRBV2 and TRBJ2-7; 9 bases line up with TRBD1. From germline, CDR1 is SNHLY and CDR2 FYNNEI. V trimming: 10 bases; J trimming: 2 bases; junction bases outside the gene matches: 6. The CDR3 has 13 residues. The CDR3 here is CATTRDRAYEQYF. DNA for the CDR3: TGTGCCACTACCCGGGACAGGGCCTACGAGCAGTACTTC.

The V gene is TRBV30, the J gene TRBJ1-2; TRBD1 might be the D (5 bases). This CDR3 region has 13 residues. V gave up 0 bases and J gave up 3 bases, with 8 bases separating them. Germline CDR1 is GTSNPN and CDR2 is SVGIG (reference sequence). In DNA, the CDR3 is TGTGCCTGGAGTGTAGCCAGGGACTATGGCTACACCTTC. Translated: CAWSVARDYGYTF.